This TCR beta chain was sequenced during a study of cytomegalovirus exposure and HLA in healthy donors. Background on the study: It was reported in a later analysis that the same platform had been used for the 120 or so validation repertoires as for the 666 first-cohort repertoires. Broader study findings: Reports indicated that the classifier achieved high specificity and sensitivity in diagnosing cytomegalovirus status. Associated with cytomegalovirus, according to the listing, were 150 to 200 TCR beta chains.

The trim removed 5 bases at V and 5 bases at J, leaving 15 bases unmatched. Germline V CDR1 and CDR2: SGHRS, YFSETQ. This CDR3 is built from 17 residues. As concerns this clone: Its antigen is as yet unknown.

TCRdb keeps only in-frame clones here, not all; method: immunoSEQ multiplex PCR. The data contain 55,000 to 70,000 clones, just under 95% of them singletons. The TCR was taken from a man in his late teens or twenties in good health and CMV-seronegative. This rearrangement joins TRBV5-1 to TRBJ2-5; 10 bases are a match to TRBD2. Sequencing was carried out using PBMCs. The CDR3 bases are TGCGCCAGCAGTCACAGCGGGAGGGCCGCAGGAGTGGAGACCCAGTACTTC. It yields the protein CASSHSGRAAGVETQYF. Together with reference TRBV5-1 and TRBJ2-5, the CDR3 gives the full variable domain: KAGVTQTPRYLIKTRGQQVTLSCSPISGHRSVSWYQQTPGQGLQFLFEYFSETQRNKGNFPGRFSGRQFSNSRSEMNVSTLELGDSALYLCASSHSGRAAGVETQYFGPGTRLLVL.